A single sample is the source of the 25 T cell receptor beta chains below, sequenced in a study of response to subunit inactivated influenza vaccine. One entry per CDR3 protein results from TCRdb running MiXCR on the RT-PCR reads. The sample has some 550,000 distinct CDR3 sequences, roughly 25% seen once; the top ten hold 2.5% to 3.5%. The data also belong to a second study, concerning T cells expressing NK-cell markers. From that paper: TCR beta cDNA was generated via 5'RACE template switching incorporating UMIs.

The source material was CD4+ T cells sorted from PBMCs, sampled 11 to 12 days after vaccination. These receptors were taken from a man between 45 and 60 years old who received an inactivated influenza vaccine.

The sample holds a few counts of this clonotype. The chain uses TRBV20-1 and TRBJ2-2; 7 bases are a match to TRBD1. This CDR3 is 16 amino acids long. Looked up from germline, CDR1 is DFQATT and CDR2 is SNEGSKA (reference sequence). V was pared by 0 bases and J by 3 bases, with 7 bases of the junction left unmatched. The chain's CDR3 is CSARDFRTGDTGELFF. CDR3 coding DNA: TGCAGTGCTAGAGATTTTAGAACAGGGGACACCGGGGAGCTGTTTTTT.

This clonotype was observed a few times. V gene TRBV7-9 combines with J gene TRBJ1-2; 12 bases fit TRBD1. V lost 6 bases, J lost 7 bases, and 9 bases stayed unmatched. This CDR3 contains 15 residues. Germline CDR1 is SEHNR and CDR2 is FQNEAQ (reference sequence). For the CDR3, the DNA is TGTGCCAGCAGATCCGGGACAGGGGGCAATAGTGGCTACACCTTC. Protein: CASRSGTGGNSGYTF.

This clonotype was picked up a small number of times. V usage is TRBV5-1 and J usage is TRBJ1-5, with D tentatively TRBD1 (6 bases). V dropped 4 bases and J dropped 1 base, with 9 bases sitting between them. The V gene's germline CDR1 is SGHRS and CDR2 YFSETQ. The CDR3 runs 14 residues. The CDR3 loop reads CASSGGGSNQPQHF. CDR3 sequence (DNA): TGCGCCAGCAGCGGAGGGGGGAGCAATCAGCCCCAGCATTTT.

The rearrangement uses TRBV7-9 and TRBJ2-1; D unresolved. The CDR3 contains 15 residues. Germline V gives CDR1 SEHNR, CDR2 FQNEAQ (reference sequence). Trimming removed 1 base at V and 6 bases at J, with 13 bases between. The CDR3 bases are TGTGCCAGCAGCTTAGAGGTTGTTCCGGGCAATGAGCAGTTCTTC. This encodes CASSLEVVPGNEQFF.

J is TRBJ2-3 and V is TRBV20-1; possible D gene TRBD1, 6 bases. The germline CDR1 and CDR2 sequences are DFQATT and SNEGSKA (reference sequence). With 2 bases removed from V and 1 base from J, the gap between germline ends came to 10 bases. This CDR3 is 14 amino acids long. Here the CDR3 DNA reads TGCAGTGCTAGAAGGGACATTGGCACAGATACGCAGTATTTT. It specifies CSARRDIGTDTQYF.

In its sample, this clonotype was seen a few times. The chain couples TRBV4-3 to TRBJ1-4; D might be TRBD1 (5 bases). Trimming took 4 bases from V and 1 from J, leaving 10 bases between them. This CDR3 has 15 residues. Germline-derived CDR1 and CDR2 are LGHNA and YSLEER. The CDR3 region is CASSPRGVTNEKLFF. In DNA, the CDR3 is TGCGCCAGCAGCCCGAGGGGTGTAACTAATGAAAAACTGTTTTTT.

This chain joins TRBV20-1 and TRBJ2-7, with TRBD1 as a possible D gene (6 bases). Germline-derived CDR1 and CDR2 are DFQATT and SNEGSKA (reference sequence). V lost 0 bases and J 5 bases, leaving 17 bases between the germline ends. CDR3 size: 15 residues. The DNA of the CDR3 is TGCAGTGCTAGAGATTCTACAGGGAAGTTGCACGAGCAGTACTTC. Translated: CSARDSTGKLHEQYF.

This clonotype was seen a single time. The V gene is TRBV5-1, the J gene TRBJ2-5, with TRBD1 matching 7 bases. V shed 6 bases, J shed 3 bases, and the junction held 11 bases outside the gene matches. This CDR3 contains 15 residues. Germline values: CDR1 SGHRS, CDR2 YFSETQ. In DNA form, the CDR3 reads TGCGCCAGCACCTCCTTTCCCGGGACAGAAGAGACCCAGTACTTC. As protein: CASTSFPGTEETQYF.

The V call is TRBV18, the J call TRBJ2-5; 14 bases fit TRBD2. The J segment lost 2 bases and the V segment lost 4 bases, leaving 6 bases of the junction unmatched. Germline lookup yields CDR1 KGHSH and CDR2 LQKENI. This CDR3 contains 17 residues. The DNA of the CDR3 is TGTGCCAGCTCACGAGGGACTAGCGGGAGCGGGCAAGAGACCCAGTACTTC. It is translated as CASSRGTSGSGQETQYF.

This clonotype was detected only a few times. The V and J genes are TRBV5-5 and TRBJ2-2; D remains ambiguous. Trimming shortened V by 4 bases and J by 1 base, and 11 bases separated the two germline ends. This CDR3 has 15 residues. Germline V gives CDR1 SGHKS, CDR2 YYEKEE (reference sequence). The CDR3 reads CASSLGWVNTGELFF. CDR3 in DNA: TGTGCCAGCAGCCTCGGGTGGGTGAACACCGGGGAGCTGTTTTTT.

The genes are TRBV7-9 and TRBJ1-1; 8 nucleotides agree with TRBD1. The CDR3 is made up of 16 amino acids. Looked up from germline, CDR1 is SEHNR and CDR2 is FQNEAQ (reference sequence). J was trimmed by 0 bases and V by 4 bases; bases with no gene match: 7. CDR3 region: CASSSRTGRMNTEAFF. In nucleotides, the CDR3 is TGTGCCAGCAGCTCAAGGACAGGGAGAATGAACACTGAAGCTTTCTTT.

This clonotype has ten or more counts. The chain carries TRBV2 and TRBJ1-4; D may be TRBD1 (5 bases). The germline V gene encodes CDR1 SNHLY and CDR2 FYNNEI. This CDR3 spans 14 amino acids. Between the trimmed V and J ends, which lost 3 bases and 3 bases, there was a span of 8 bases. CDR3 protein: CASSEGRANEKLFF. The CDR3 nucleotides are TGTGCCAGCAGTGAGGGCAGGGCTAATGAAAAACTGTTTTTT.

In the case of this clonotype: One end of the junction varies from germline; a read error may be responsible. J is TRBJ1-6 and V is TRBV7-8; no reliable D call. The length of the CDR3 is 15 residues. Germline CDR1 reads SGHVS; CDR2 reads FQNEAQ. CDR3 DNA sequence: TGTGCCAGCAGCTTAGATAGGGTTTTCGATTCACCCCTCTACTTT. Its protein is CASSLDRVFDSPLYF.

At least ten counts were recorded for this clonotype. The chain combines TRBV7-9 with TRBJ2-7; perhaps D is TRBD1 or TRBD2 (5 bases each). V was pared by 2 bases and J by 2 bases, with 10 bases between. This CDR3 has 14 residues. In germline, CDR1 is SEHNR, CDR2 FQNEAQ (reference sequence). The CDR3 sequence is CASSLSVGPYEQYF. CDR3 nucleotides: TGTGCCAGCAGCTTATCGGTGGGACCCTACGAGCAGTACTTC.

CDR3 loop: CASSLGFFSNTGELFF. CDR3 DNA sequence: TGCGCCAGCAGCTTGGGGTTTTTCTCGAACACCGGGGAGCTGTTTTTT. This chain connects TRBV5-1 to TRBJ2-2, with D uncertain. Germline V gene data show CDR1 as SGHRS and CDR2 as YFSETQ. With 0 bases removed from V and 0 bases from J, the gap between germline ends came to 9 bases. The CDR3 is 16 residues long.

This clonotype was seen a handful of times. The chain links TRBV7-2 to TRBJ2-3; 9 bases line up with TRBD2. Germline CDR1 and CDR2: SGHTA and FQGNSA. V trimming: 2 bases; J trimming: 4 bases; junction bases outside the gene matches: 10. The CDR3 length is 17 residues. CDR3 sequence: CASSLRGGSGSADTQYF. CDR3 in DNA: TGTGCCAGCAGCTTAAGAGGTGGTAGCGGGAGCGCAGATACGCAGTATTTT.

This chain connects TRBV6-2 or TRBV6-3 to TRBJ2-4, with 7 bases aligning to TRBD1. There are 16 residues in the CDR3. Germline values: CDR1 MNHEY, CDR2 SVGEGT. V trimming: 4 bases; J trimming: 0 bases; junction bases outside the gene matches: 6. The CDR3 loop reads CASSSVDRLAKNIQYF. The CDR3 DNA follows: TGTGCCAGCAGTTCCGTGGACAGGTTAGCCAAAAACATTCAGTACTTC.

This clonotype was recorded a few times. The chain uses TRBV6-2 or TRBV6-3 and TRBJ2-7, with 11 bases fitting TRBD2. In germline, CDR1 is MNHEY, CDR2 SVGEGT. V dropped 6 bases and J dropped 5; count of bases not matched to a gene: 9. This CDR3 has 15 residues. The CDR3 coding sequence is TGTGCCAGCAGCTCCAGACTAGCGGGGATCGACGAGCAGTACTTC. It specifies CASSSRLAGIDEQYF.

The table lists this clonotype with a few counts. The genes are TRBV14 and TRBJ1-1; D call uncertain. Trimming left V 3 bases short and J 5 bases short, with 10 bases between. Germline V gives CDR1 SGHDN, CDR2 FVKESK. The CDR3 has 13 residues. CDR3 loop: CASSQSEGTEAFF. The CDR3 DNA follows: TGTGCCAGCAGCCAGAGCGAAGGAACTGAAGCTTTCTTT.

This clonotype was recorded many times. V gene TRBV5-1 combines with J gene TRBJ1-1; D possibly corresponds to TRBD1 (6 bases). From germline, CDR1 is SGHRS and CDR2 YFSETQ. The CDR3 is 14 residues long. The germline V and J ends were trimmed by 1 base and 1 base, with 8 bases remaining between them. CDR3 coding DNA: TGCGCCAGCAGCTTGACAGGGTCGAACACTGAAGCTTTCTTT. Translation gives CASSLTGSNTEAFF.

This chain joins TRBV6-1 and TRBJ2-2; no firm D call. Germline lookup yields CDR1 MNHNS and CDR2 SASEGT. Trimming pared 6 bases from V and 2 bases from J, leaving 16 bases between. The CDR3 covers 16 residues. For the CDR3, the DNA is TGTGCCAGCAGCCCAGTGGCGCGGATTAACACCGGGGAGCTGTTTTTT. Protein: CASSPVARINTGELFF.

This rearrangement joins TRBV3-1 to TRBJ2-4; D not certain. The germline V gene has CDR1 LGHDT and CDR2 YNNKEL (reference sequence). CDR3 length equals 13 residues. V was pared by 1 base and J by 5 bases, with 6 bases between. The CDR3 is CASSQGGENIQYF. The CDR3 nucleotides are TGTGCCAGCAGCCAAGGAGGAGAAAACATTCAGTACTTC.

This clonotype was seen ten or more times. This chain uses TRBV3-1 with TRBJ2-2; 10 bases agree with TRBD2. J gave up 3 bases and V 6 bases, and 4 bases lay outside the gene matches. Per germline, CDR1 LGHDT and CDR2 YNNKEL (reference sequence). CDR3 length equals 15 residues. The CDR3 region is CASRRTSGDTGELFF. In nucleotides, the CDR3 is TGTGCCAGCAGGAGGACTAGCGGTGACACCGGGGAGCTGTTTTTT.

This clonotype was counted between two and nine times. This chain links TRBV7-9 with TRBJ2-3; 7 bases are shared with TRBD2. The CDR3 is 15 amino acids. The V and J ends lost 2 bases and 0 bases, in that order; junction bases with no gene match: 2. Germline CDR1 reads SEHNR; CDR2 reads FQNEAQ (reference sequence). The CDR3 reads CASSLNSGSTDTQYF. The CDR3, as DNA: TGTGCCAGCAGCTTAAATAGCGGGAGCACAGATACGCAGTATTTT.

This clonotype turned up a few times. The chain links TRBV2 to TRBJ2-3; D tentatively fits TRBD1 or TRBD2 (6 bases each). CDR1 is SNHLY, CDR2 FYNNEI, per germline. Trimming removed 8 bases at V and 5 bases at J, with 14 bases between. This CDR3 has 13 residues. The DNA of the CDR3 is TGTGCCAGCGCAAAAGGGGGAGGAGATACGCAGTATTTT. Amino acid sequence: CASAKGGGDTQYF.